The rows below give T cell receptor beta chains drawn from one sample of a study of beta chain features in type 1 diabetes. Some clones are missing from TCRdb's copy, which holds only in-frame ones; the method was immunoSEQ multiplex PCR. The profile shows some 70,000 clones, 45% to 50% of them singletons. Input material: central memory CD4+ T cells from blood. These receptors all come from a man aged 30 to 39 with type 1 diabetes. Both conserved end residues are part of each CDR3. A D gene is named only where the DNA matches it firmly. Clone size appears in some rows only: once, few, many, or a class for an expanded clone.

clone_size: -
v_call: TRBV6-5
d_call: -
j_call: TRBJ2-6
cdr3_nt: TGTGCCAGCAGTAACTCAGGGGTCTCTGGGGCCAACGTCCTGACTTTC
cdr3_aa: CASSNSGVSGANVLTF

clone_size: -
v_call: TRBV27
d_call: -
j_call: TRBJ2-3
cdr3_nt: TGTGCCAGCAGTTTCAGAAGCACAGATACGCAGTATTTT
cdr3_aa: CASSFRSTDTQYF

clone_size: once
v_call: TRBV6-5
d_call: -
j_call: TRBJ2-1
cdr3_nt: TGTGCCAGCAGTAAACAGGGTCAGCAGTTCTTC
cdr3_aa: CASSKQGQQFF

clone_size: -
v_call: TRBV7-6
d_call: TRBD1
j_call: TRBJ2-1
cdr3_nt: TGTGCCAGCAGCTCAGGACAGGGGGCCTACAATGAGCAGTTCTTC
cdr3_aa: CASSSGQGAYNEQFF

clone_size: few
v_call: TRBV29-1
d_call: TRBD1
j_call: TRBJ2-1
cdr3_nt: TGCAGCGCCTCAAGGGGGCAGTACAATGAGCAGTTCTTC
cdr3_aa: CSASRGQYNEQFF

clone_size: few
v_call: TRBV19
d_call: TRBD1
j_call: TRBJ2-1
cdr3_nt: TGTGCCAGTAGTAAGGGACAGGGGATCTACAATGAGCAGTTCTTC
cdr3_aa: CASSKGQGIYNEQFF

clone_size: few
v_call: TRBV30
d_call: TRBD2
j_call: TRBJ2-3
cdr3_nt: TGTGCAACTAGCGGGGGGGAGACGCAGTATTTT
cdr3_aa: CATSGGETQYF

clone_size: -
v_call: TRBV19
d_call: -
j_call: TRBJ1-1
cdr3_nt: TGTGCCAGTAGTCTTCGGGGAGGTGGCACTGAAGCTTTCTTT
cdr3_aa: CASSLRGGGTEAFF

clone_size: -
v_call: TRBV9
d_call: TRBD2
j_call: TRBJ2-5
cdr3_nt: TGTGCCAGCAGCGTAGGGACTAGCGGGAGTGTATTCGAGACCCAGTACTTC
cdr3_aa: CASSVGTSGSVFETQYF

clone_size: -
v_call: TRBV2
d_call: TRBD2
j_call: TRBJ2-6
cdr3_nt: TGTGCCAGCAAAATGGGAGGGAGCGGTGGGGCCAACGTCCTGACTTTC
cdr3_aa: CASKMGGSGGANVLTF